This TCR beta chain derives from a study of blood T cell repertoires in COVID-19. Study-wide background: Donors in the United States, Italy and Spain gave samples during acute or convalescent COVID-19. T cells, B-cell-depleted T cells, or PBMCs supplied cDNA or gDNA.

Trimming stripped 5 bases from V and 3 bases from J, with 17 bases between. The CDR3 consists of 14 residues. Germline-derived CDR1 and CDR2 are SQVTM and ANQGSEA. Per the original data handling: Amplified reference gene primers provided the basis for estimating nucleated cell counts. The method was immunoSEQ multiplex PCR; TCRdb's version includes in-frame clones alone and lacks a portion of them. V, J and clone size reflect that table, while D and trimming were determined from the DNA. The sample shows fewer than 85,000 clones, around four fifths of them seen only once. The rearrangement joins TRBV29-1 to TRBJ2-7; D gene uncertain. Sample: peripheral blood. The source of this sequence is a man in his fifties or sixties with acute or convalescent COVID-19. The CDR3 region has the DNA TGCAGCGTTCAAGGGAATCAGGCCTACTACGAGCAGTACTTC. It specifies CSVQGNQAYYEQYF.